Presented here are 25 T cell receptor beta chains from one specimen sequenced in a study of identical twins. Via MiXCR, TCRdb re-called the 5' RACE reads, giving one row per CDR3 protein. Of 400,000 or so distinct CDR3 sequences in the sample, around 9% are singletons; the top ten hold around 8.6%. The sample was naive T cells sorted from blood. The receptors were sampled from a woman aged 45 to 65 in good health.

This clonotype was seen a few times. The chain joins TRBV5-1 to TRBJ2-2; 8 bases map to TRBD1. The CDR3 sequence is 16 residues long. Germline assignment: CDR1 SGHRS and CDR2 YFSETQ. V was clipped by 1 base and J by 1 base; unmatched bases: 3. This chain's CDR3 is CASSLRGQENTGELFF. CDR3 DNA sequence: TGCGCCAGCAGCTTGAGGGGACAGGAGAACACCGGGGAGCTGTTTTTT.

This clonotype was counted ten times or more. DNA for the CDR3: TGTGCCAGCAGTTCCCAGACTAGCGGGAGGGGTCTGCAGTTCTTC. This sequence encodes CASSSQTSGRGLQFF. The chain carries TRBV2 and TRBJ2-1; the match to TRBD2 covers 14 bases. V lost 5 bases and J lost 12; bases outside the gene matches: 9. The germline CDR1 and CDR2 sequences are SNHLY and FYNNEI. This CDR3 has 15 amino acids.

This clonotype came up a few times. CDR3 residues: CASKEGNTGELFF. CDR3 DNA: TGTGCCAGCAAGGAGGGGAACACCGGGGAGCTGTTTTTT. The genes are TRBV6-2 or TRBV6-3 and TRBJ2-2, with a tentative D call TRBD2 (6 bases). In germline, CDR1 is MNHEY, CDR2 SVGEGT. Between the trimmed V and J ends, which lost 7 bases and 1 base, there was a span of 7 bases. CDR3 length equals 13 residues.

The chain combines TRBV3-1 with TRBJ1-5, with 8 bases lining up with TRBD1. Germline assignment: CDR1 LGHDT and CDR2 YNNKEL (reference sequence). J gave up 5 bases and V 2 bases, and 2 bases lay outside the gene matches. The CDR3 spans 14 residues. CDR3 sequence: CASSQKQGDQPQHF. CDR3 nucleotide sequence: TGTGCCAGCAGCCAAAAACAGGGGGATCAGCCCCAGCATTTT. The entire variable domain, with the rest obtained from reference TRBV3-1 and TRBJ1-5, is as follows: DTAVSQTPKYLVTQMGNDKSIKCEQNLGHDTMYWYKQDSKKFLKIMFSYNNKELIINETVPNRFSPKSPDKAHLNLHINSLELGDSAVYFCASSQKQGDQPQHFGDGTRLSIL.

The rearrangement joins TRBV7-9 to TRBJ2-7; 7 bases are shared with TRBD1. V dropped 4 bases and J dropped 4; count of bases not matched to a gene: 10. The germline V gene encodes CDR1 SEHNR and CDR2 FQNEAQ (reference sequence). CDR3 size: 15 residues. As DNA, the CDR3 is TGTGCCAGCAGCTCGGGGACAGAGCAAGTTTACGAGCAGTACTTC. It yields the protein CASSSGTEQVYEQYF.

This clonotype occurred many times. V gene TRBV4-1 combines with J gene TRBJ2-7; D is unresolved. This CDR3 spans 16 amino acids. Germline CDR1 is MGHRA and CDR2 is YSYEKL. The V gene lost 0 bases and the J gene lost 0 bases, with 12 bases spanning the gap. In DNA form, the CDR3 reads TGCGCCAGCAGCCAAGATGCAGCCTGGGCCTCCTACGAGCAGTACTTC. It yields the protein CASSQDAAWASYEQYF.

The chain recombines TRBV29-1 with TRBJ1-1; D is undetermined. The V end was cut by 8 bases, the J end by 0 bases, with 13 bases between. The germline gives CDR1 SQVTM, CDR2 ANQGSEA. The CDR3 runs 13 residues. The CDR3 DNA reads TGCAGCATCCGGAGCGGAGTGAACACTGAAGCTTTCTTT. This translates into CSIRSGVNTEAFF. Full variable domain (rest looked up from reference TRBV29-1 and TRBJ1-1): SAVISQKPSRDICQRGTSLTIQCQVDSQVTMMFWYRQQPGQSLTLIATANQGSEATYESGFVIDKFPISRPNLTFSTLTVSNMSPEDSSIYLCSIRSGVNTEAFFGQGTRLTVV.

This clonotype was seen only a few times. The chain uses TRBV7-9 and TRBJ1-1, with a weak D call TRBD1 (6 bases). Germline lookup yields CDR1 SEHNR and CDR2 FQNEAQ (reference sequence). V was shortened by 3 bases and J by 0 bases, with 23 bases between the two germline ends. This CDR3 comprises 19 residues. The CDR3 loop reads CASSFRGQKEKAMNTEAFF. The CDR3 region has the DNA TGTGCCAGCAGCTTTCGAGGACAGAAAGAGAAAGCTATGAACACTGAAGCTTTCTTT.

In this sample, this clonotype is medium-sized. The CDR3 DNA reads TGTGCCAGCAGTTCTGTCGGGACACCTCCGACTTCCTACAATGAGCAGTTCTTC. Translated, it gives CASSSVGTPPTSYNEQFF. The V call is TRBV12-3 or TRBV12-4, the J call TRBJ2-1, with D possibly matching TRBD1 (6 bases). Trimming pared 4 bases from V and 1 base from J, leaving 20 bases between. The CDR3 consists of 18 residues.

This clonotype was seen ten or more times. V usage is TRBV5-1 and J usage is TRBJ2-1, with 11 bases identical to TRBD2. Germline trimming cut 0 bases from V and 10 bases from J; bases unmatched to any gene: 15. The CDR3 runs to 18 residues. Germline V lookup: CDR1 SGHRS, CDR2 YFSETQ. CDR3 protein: CASSLDQSLAGGRQEQFF. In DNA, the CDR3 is TGCGCCAGCAGCTTGGACCAATCCTTAGCGGGAGGGCGTCAAGAGCAGTTCTTC.

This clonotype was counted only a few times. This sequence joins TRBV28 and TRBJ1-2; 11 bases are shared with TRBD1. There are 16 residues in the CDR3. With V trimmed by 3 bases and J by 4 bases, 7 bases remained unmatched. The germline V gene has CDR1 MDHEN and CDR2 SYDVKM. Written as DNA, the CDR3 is TGTGCCAGCAGTTTCGGGACAGGGGGGGCTTTCTATGGCTACACCTTC. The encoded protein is CASSFGTGGAFYGYTF.

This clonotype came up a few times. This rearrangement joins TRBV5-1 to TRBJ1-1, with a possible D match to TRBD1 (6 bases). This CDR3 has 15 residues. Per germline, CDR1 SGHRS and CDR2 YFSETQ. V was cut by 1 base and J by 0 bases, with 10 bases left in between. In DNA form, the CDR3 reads TGCGCCAGCAGCTTGCAGGGGCATCTGAACACTGAAGCTTTCTTT. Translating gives CASSLQGHLNTEAFF.

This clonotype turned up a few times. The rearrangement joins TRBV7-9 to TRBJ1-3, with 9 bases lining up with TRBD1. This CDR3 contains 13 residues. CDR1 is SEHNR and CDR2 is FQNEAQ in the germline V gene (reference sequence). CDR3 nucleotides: TGTGGTTCACAGGGGGCGCGAGGAAACACCATATATTTT. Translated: CGSQGARGNTIYF.

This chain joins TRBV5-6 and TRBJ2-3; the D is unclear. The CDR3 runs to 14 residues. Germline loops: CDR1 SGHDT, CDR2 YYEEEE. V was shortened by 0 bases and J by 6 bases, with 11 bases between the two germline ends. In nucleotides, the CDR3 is TGTGCCAGCAGCTTGGGTTCCTTCGGGGATACGCAGTATTTT. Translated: CASSLGSFGDTQYF.

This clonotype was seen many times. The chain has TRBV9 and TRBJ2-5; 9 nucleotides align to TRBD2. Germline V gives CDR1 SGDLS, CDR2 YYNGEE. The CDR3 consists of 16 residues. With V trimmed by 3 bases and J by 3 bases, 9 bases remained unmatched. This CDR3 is CASSGGLANSKETQYF. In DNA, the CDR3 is TGTGCCAGCAGCGGTGGACTAGCGAACTCTAAAGAGACCCAGTACTTC. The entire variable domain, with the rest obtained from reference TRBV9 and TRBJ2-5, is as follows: DSGVTQTPKHLITATGQRVTLRCSPRSGDLSVYWYQQSLDQGLQFLIQYYNGEERAKGNILERFSAQQFPDLHSELNLSSLELGDSALYFCASSGGLANSKETQYFGPGTRLLVL.

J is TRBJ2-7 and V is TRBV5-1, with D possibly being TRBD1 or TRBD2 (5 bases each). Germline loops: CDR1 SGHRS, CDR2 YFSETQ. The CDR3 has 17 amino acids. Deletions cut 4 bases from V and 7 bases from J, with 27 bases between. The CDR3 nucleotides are TGCGCCAGCAGCCATGTGCCCGGGACCATGCTTCGAGAAGAGCAGTACTTC. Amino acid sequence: CASSHVPGTMLREEQYF.

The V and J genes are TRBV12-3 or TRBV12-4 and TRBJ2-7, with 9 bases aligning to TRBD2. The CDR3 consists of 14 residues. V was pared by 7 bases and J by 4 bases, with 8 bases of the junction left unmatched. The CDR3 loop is CASTPGLAVYEQYF. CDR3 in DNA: TGTGCCAGCACTCCGGGACTAGCAGTATACGAGCAGTACTTC.

As DNA, the CDR3 is TGCGCCAGCAGCCCGCTGCTAGGTACGCTGGGAAATGAGCAGTTCTTC. This codes for CASSPLLGTLGNEQFF. The rearrangement joins TRBV5-1 to TRBJ2-1; D is undetermined. Trimming removed 4 bases at V and 7 bases at J, with 21 bases between. Germline lookup yields CDR1 SGHRS and CDR2 YFSETQ. The length of the CDR3 is 16 residues.

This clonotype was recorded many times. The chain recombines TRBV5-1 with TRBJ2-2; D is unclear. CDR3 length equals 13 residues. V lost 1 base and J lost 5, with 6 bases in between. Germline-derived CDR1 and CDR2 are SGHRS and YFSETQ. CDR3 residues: CASSLSVTGELFF. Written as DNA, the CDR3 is TGCGCCAGCAGCTTGTCAGTGACCGGGGAGCTGTTTTTT.

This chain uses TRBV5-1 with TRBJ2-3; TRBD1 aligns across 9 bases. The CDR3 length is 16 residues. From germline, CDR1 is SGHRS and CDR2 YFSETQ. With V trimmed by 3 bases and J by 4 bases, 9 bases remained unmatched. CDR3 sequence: CASSSTGTGSSDTQYF. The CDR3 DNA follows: TGCGCCAGCAGCTCTACCGGGACAGGGTCTTCAGATACGCAGTATTTT.

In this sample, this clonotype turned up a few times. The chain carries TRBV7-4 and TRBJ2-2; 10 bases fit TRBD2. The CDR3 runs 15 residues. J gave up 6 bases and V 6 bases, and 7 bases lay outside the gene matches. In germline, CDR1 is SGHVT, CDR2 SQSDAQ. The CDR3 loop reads CASSPEREGPGELFF. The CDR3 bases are TGTGCCAGCAGTCCGGAGCGGGAGGGCCCCGGGGAGCTGTTTTTT.

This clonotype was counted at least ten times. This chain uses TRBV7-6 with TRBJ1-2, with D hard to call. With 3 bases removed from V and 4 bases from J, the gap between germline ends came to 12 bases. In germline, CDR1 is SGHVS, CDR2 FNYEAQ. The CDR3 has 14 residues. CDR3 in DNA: TGTGCCAGCAGCTTCACATCGGGCGGCTATGGCTACACCTTC. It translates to CASSFTSGGYGYTF.

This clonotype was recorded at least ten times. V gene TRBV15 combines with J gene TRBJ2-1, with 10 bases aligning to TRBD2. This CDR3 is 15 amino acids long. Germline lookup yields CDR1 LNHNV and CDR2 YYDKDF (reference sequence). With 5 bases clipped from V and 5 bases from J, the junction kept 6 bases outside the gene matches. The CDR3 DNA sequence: TGTGCCACCAGCGGAAGCGGGAGGGCCAACAATGAGCAGTTCTTC. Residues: CATSGSGRANNEQFF.

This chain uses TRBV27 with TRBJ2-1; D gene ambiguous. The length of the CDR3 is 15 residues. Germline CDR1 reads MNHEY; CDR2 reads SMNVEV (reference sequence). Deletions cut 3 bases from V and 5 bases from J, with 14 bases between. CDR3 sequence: CASSFAASSDNEQFF. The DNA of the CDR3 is TGTGCCAGCAGTTTTGCGGCATCCAGTGACAATGAGCAGTTCTTC.

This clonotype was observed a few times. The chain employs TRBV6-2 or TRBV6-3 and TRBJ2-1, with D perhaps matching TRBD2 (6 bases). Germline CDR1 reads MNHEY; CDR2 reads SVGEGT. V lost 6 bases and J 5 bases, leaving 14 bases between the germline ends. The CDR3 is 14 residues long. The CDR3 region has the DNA TGTGCCAGCAGCAAGCGGGCCTTAGACAATGAGCAGTTCTTC. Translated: CASSKRALDNEQFF.